Each of the 4 T cell receptor beta chains below was sequenced from the same sample in a study of OX40 agonist ivuxolimab in advanced cancers. Some clones are missing from TCRdb's copy, which holds only in-frame ones; the method was immunoSEQ multiplex PCR. This sample has some 100,000 clones, with around 93% found just once. The sample was CD4+ or CD8+ T cells sorted from blood, taken in a trial of the OX40 agonist ivuxolimab. The receptors originated from an adult with an advanced solid tumor such as melanoma, head and neck, liver or kidney cancer.

V is TRBV6-5 and J is TRBJ1-2, with D maybe TRBD1 (6 bases). The CDR3 is 13 residues long. The germline V and J ends were trimmed by 6 bases and 6 bases, with 14 bases remaining between them. Germline CDR1 reads MNHEY; CDR2 reads SVGAGI. CDR3 in amino acids: CASRPGTYHGYTF. In nucleotides, the CDR3 is TGTGCCAGCAGACCCGGGACATACCATGGCTACACCTTC.

CDR3 nucleotides: TGCGCCAGCAGCCAAGGGCCGGGTCTAGGCACTGAAGCTTTCTTT. Its protein is CASSQGPGLGTEAFF. The chain is built from TRBV4-1 and TRBJ1-1, with D uncertain. The V end lost 1 base, the J end lost 4 bases, and 13 bases lay between the germline ends. The germline gives CDR1 MGHRA, CDR2 YSYEKL. The CDR3 runs 15 residues.

The V call is TRBV7-2, the J call TRBJ1-2, with unresolved D. Trimming stripped 1 base from V and 4 bases from J, with 7 bases between. Germline V CDR1 and CDR2: SGHTA, FQGNSA. The CDR3 totals 13 residues. The CDR3 loop reads CASSLDGIYGYTF. CDR3 DNA sequence: TGTGCCAGCAGCTTAGACGGGATCTATGGCTACACCTTC. The full variable domain, completed using reference TRBV7-2 and TRBJ1-2, is GAGVSQSPSNKVTEKGKDVELRCDPISGHTALYWYRQSLGQGLEFLIYFQGNSAPDKSGLPSDRFSAERTGGSVSTLTIQRTQQEDSAVYLCASSLDGIYGYTFGSGTRLTVV.

This chain links TRBV4-1 with TRBJ2-1, with D possibly being TRBD1 (6 bases). Germline lookup yields CDR1 MGHRA and CDR2 YSYEKL. The ends were cut back, 0 bases at V and 12 bases at J, with 27 bases in the middle. This CDR3 spans 18 amino acids. CDR3: CASSQDQWRTLGGVWQFF. In DNA form, the CDR3 reads TGCGCCAGCAGCCAAGATCAGTGGAGGACATTAGGGGGTGTGTGGCAGTTCTTC.